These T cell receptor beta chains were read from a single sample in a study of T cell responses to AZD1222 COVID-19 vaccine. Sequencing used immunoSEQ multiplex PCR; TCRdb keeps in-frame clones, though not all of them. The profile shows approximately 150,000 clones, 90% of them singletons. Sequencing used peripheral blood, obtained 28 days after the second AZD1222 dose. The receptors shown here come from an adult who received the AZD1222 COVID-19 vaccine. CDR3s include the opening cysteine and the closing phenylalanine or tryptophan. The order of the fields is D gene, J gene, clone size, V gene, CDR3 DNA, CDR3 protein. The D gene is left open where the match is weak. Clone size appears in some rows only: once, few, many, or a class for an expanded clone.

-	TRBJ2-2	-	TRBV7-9	TGTGCCAGCAGCTTCCAGGACAACACCGGGGAGCTGTTTTTT	CASSFQDNTGELFF
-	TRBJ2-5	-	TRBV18	TGTGCCAGCTCACCACCGGTAGGGTCCGAGACCCAGTACTTC	CASSPPVGSETQYF
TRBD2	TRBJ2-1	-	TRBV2	TGTGCCAGCAGGGATCGGAAAGCGGGGTACAATGAGCAGTTCTTC	CASRDRKAGYNEQFF
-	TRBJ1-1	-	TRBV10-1	TGCGCCAGCAGGGAAAGGGCAGGGAACACTGAAGCTTTCTTT	CASRERAGNTEAFF
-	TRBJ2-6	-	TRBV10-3	TGTGCCATCAGTGACGGCGGTGCCTCTGGGGCCAACGTCCTGACTTTC	CAISDGGASGANVLTF
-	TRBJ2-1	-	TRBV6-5	TGTGCCAGCAGTCTAGTCCCGGCGGATGAGCAGTTCTTC	CASSLVPADEQFF
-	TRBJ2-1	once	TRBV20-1	TGCAGTGCTAGTAAAATGGACAATGAGCAGTTCTTC	CSASKMDNEQFF
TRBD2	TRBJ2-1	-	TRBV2	TGTGCCAGCACCTGGGGGCGGGGGGACTACAATGAGCAGTTCTTC	CASTWGRGDYNEQFF
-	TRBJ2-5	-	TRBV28	TGTGCCAGCAGTTCACAGGGATGGGAGACCCAGTACTTC	CASSSQGWETQYF
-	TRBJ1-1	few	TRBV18	TGTGCCAGCTCACCATCCGTCACTGAAGCTTTCTTT	CASSPSVTEAFF
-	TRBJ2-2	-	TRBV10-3	TGTGCCATCAGTGAGTCGAAAGGGTCCGGGGAGCTGTTTTTT	CAISESKGSGELFF
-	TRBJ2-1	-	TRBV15	TGTGCCACCAGCACCGACCGGGACACTGACGTTTTCCGCGATGAGCAGTTCTTC	CATSTDRDTDVFRDEQFF
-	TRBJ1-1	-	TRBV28	TGTGCCAGCAGTCTCACGAACAGGGTGTCTGAAGCTTTCTTT	CASSLTNRVSEAFF
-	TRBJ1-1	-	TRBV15	TGTGCCACCAGCTCCGAAAGAGAAGGGCGGACTGAAGCTTTCTTT	CATSSEREGRTEAFF
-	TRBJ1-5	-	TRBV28	TGTGCCAGCAGTCCAGGGTCGGGGCGGTTTCAGCCCCAGCATTTT	CASSPGSGRFQPQHF
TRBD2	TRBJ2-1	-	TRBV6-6	TGTGCCACCGGGAGGGGAGAGCAGTTCTTC	CATGRGEQFF
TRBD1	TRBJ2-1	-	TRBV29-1	TGCAGCGTCTTTCCTGGGGACAGCCCATACAATGAGCAGTTCTTC	CSVFPGDSPYNEQFF
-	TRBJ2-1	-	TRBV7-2	TGTGCCAGCAGCTGGAATCACCCAGTCAATGAGCAGTTCTTC	CASSWNHPVNEQFF